This T cell receptor (beta chain) derives from a study of graft-versus-host responses after intestinal transplantation. The wider study: Recipients underwent multivisceral, liver-intestinal, or isolated intestinal transplants. Every transplant recipient was induced with anti-thymocyte globulin, then maintained on tacrolimus and steroids for approximately three years.

Of note for this clone: Its specificity is unknown.

Study observations and caveats: Patients who carried graft-donor T cell macrochimerism also had high graft-versus-host to host-versus-graft clonal ratios in their allografts. Analysis identified GvH clones in recipient marrow, with some appearing first in ileum or blood.

Looked up from germline, CDR1 is MDHEN and CDR2 is SYDVKM. J lost 5 bases, V lost 3 bases, and 7 bases had no gene match. The CDR3 has 15 amino acids. The method was immunoSEQ multiplex PCR; TCRdb's version includes in-frame clones alone and lacks a portion of them. The profile shows about 85,000 clones, 80% to 85% of them singletons. Sequencing was performed on unstimulated CD4+ T cells sorted from spleen or lymph node cells, taken before intestinal transplant. This TCR was recovered from a human donor who received an intestinal transplant. This chain connects TRBV28 to TRBJ1-1; 9 bases are shared with TRBD1. CDR3 in amino acids: CASSFYRGRGTEAFF. CDR3 nucleotide sequence: TGTGCCAGCAGTTTCTACAGGGGGCGAGGGACTGAAGCTTTCTTT.